The 29 T cell receptor beta chains listed next were all sequenced from one sample in a study of T cell clonotyping in hematopoietic cell transplantation. Libraries were prepared by immunoSEQ multiplex PCR; TCRdb keeps only in-frame clonotypes and omits some of them. The repertoire includes around 25,000 clones, more than 70% of them detected once, and approximately 6.3% sits in the top ten. Time point here: recipient sample about 28 days before transplant, after cytoreduction. The sample was peripheral blood mononuclear cells, taken before stem cell transplant. The receptors stem from a man between 45 and 60 years old with myelodysplastic syndrome. Some clones in this sample may be carry-over from other donors' samples.

This chain uses TRBV25-1 with TRBJ2-2; a possible D gene is TRBD2 (5 bases). The germline gives CDR1 MGHDK, CDR2 SYGVNS. V lost 5 bases to trimming and J lost 5 bases, with 15 bases between them. The CDR3 runs to 15 residues. CDR3 sequence (DNA): TGTGCCAGCAGTCTCCCGGGGAGCCGAACCGGGGAGCTGTTTTTT. It encodes CASSLPGSRTGELFF.

This clone was observed once. This chain uses TRBV30 with TRBJ1-4; D is perhaps TRBD1 (6 bases). V was clipped by 0 bases and J by 12 bases, with 11 bases between them. Germline CDR1 reads GTSNPN; CDR2 reads SVGIG (reference sequence). The CDR3 spans 12 residues. The CDR3, as DNA: TGTGCCTGGAGTGTTGCAGGGGCAGAACTGTTTTTT. It specifies CAWSVAGAELFF.

The gene calls are TRBV2 and TRBJ1-1, with D hard to call. With 4 bases removed from V and 4 bases from J, the gap between germline ends came to 10 bases. This CDR3 comprises 13 residues. Germline V gene data show CDR1 as SNHLY and CDR2 as FYNNEI. CDR3 residues: CASSVDLGTEAFF. In DNA form, the CDR3 reads TGTGCCAGCAGTGTGGACCTGGGCACTGAAGCTTTCTTT.

This clone was recorded a few times. This chain links TRBV28 with TRBJ1-5, with D perhaps TRBD1 (6 bases). The ends were cut back, 8 bases at V and 1 base at J, with 6 bases in the middle. The CDR3 contains 12 residues. CDR1 and CDR2 (germline): MDHEN, SYDVKM. The CDR3 protein is CASGGSNQPQHF. CDR3 in DNA: TGTGCCAGCGGGGGCAGCAATCAGCCCCAGCATTTT.

V usage is TRBV7-3 and J usage is TRBJ1-2, with TRBD1 matching over 7 bases. J lost 4 bases, V lost 4 bases, and 6 bases had no gene match. The CDR3 is 14 residues long. Germline values: CDR1 SGHTA, CDR2 FQGTGA. The CDR3 protein is CASSSGDSFYGYTF. As DNA, the CDR3 is TGTGCCAGCAGCTCGGGGGACAGCTTCTATGGCTACACCTTC.

The V call is TRBV6-9, the J call TRBJ2-1; D gene unclear. From germline, CDR1 is MNHGY and CDR2 SVAAGI. This CDR3 has 10 amino acids. Trimming left V 7 bases short and J 9 bases short, with 7 bases between. The CDR3 reads CASKQIEQFF. The CDR3 DNA sequence: TGTGCCAGCAAACAGATTGAGCAGTTCTTC.

This clone was seen more than once but under ten times. The chain combines TRBV7-6 with TRBJ2-1; 7 nucleotides agree with TRBD2. CDR1 is SGHVS and CDR2 is FNYEAQ in the germline V gene. This CDR3 comprises 15 residues. V gave up 5 bases and J gave up 4 bases; unmatched junction bases: 8. CDR3 residues: CASSPEAGTYNEQFF. The CDR3 nucleotides are TGTGCCAGCAGCCCCGAAGCGGGGACTTACAATGAGCAGTTCTTC.

This chain connects TRBV6-1 to TRBJ2-7; no clear D gene. The V and J ends lost 2 bases and 2 bases respectively, with 13 bases between them. The length of the CDR3 is 15 residues. The germline V gene encodes CDR1 MNHNS and CDR2 SASEGT. CDR3 loop: CASSEPVTPTYEQYF. CDR3 DNA sequence: TGTGCCAGCAGTGAACCAGTGACACCAACCTACGAGCAGTACTTC.

This clone showed up just once. The V call is TRBV19, the J call TRBJ2-3, with D possibly being TRBD1 (5 bases). Germline loops: CDR1 LNHDA, CDR2 SQIVND (reference sequence). V was shortened by 5 bases and J by 6 bases, with 12 bases between the two germline ends. The CDR3 loop spans 13 amino acids. The CDR3 spells CASSQQERDTQYF. CDR3 nucleotide sequence: TGTGCCAGTAGTCAACAGGAAAGGGATACGCAGTATTTT.

The J gene is TRBJ1-5, the V gene TRBV30, with D perhaps matching TRBD1 (6 bases). Germline CDR1 GTSNPN, CDR2 SVGIG (reference sequence). V gave up 0 bases and J gave up 2 bases, with 20 bases separating them. CDR3 length: 18 amino acids. The CDR3 loop is CAWSVDDAQQGGNQPQHF. Written as DNA, the CDR3 is TGTGCCTGGAGTGTAGATGACGCACAACAGGGCGGCAATCAGCCCCAGCATTTT.

The CDR3 DNA follows: TGTGCCAGCAGTTACTCAACGCGCAGGGGAGAATATGGCTACACCTTC. As protein: CASSYSTRRGEYGYTF. The chain recombines TRBV6-5 with TRBJ1-2; D is possibly TRBD1 (6 bases). The CDR3 runs to 16 residues. Germline assignment: CDR1 MNHEY and CDR2 SVGAGI. V shed 0 bases and J shed 5 bases, with 16 bases lying between them.

The chain couples TRBV27 to TRBJ2-2; unclear D gene. Germline CDR1 MNHEY, CDR2 SMNVEV (reference sequence). V was cut by 3 bases and J by 11 bases, with 10 bases left in between. The CDR3 runs to 12 residues. DNA of the CDR3: TGTGCCAGCAGTTTCCTCGGTGGAGAGCTGTTTTTT. Translated, it gives CASSFLGGELFF.

V usage is TRBV5-6 and J usage is TRBJ2-7; weak D call: TRBD1 (5 bases). The germline CDR1 and CDR2 sequences are SGHDT and YYEEEE. CDR3 length equals 14 residues. Between the trimmed V and J ends, which lost 2 bases and 0 bases, there was a span of 9 bases. The DNA of the CDR3 is TGTGCCAGCAGCTTCGAGCAGGGCTCCTACGAGCAGTACTTC. Amino acid sequence: CASSFEQGSYEQYF.

The V gene is TRBV7-8, the J gene TRBJ2-7; D gene unclear. Trimming took 5 bases from V and 9 from J, leaving 17 bases between them. Germline loops: CDR1 SGHVS, CDR2 FQNEAQ. The CDR3 loop spans 13 amino acids. The CDR3 nucleotides read TGTGCCAGCAGCCCCCGGGTGAGGTTTGGGCAGTACTTC. Encoded protein: CASSPRVRFGQYF.

The chain links TRBV2 to TRBJ2-3; TRBD2 aligns across 8 bases. Germline V gene data show CDR1 as SNHLY and CDR2 as FYNNEI. This CDR3 is built from 14 residues. V trimming: 7 bases; J trimming: 8 bases; junction bases outside the gene matches: 11. CDR3 coding DNA: TGTGCCAGCACTCCAAGCGGGAGAGGAGGTACGCAGTATTTT. Translation: CASTPSGRGGTQYF.

This chain joins TRBV7-6 and TRBJ2-7, with 7 nucleotides matching TRBD1. J was trimmed by 2 bases and V by 5 bases; bases with no gene match: 3. Germline CDR1 is SGHVS and CDR2 is FNYEAQ. The CDR3 extends over 13 amino acids. The CDR3 region has the DNA TGTGCCAGCAGCCCGGGACAGCCCTACGAGCAGTACTTC. It codes for CASSPGQPYEQYF.

The chain couples TRBV6-1 to TRBJ2-7, with 9 bases that match TRBD2. The length of the CDR3 is 16 residues. The germline gives CDR1 MNHNS, CDR2 SASEGT. The J segment lost 3 bases and the V segment lost 0 bases, leaving 6 bases of the junction unmatched. The CDR3 reads CASSEALATSGYEQYF. CDR3 coding DNA: TGTGCCAGCAGTGAAGCTTTAGCGACTAGCGGCTACGAGCAGTACTTC.

In this sample, this clone turned up a few times. The chain links TRBV2 to TRBJ2-7, with 7 bases fitting TRBD2. V dropped 7 bases and J dropped 7; count of bases not matched to a gene: 10. The germline V gene has CDR1 SNHLY and CDR2 FYNNEI. The CDR3 is made up of 13 amino acids. This CDR3 is CASTAGNYVEQYF. The CDR3 coding sequence is TGTGCCAGCACAGCGGGGAACTACGTGGAGCAGTACTTC. Variable domain in full (rest from reference TRBV2 and TRBJ2-7): EPEVTQTPSHQVTQMGQEVILRCVPISNHLYFYWYRQILGQKVEFLVSFYNNEISEKSEIFDDQFSVERPDGSNFTLKIRSTKLEDSAMYFCASTAGNYVEQYFGPGTRLTVT.

This clone was recorded only once. The rearrangement joins TRBV5-4 to TRBJ2-4; 8 bases fit TRBD1. CDR1 SGHNT and CDR2 YYREEE come from the germline V gene (reference sequence). The V and J ends lost 2 bases and 0 bases, in that order; junction bases with no gene match: 4. The CDR3 has 16 residues. CDR3 sequence reads: CASSFGQGLAKNIQYF. Here the CDR3 DNA reads TGTGCCAGCAGCTTCGGACAGGGACTAGCCAAAAACATTCAGTACTTC.

This chain links TRBV9 with TRBJ2-3; TRBD2 aligns across 7 bases. After removal of 1 base from V and 1 base from J, the junction contained 3 bases not matched to a gene. There are 15 residues in the CDR3. Germline assignment: CDR1 SGDLS and CDR2 YYNGEE. CDR3 loop: CASSVLTSGTDTQYF. The CDR3 DNA sequence: TGTGCCAGCAGCGTATTAACTAGCGGCACAGATACGCAGTATTTT.

The chain has TRBV7-2 and TRBJ1-5; TRBD1 matches 7 bases. There are 15 residues in the CDR3. The V segment lost 7 bases and the J segment 4 bases; nucleotides outside the gene matches: 10. Germline CDR1 and CDR2: SGHTA and FQGNSA. CDR3 sequence: CASIVPGQLNQPQHF. The CDR3 bases are TGTGCCAGCATCGTACCGGGACAGCTAAATCAGCCCCAGCATTTT.

The V call is TRBV14, the J call TRBJ1-1; no clear D. The CDR3 has 10 amino acids. Germline CDR1 and CDR2: SGHDN and FVKESK. V was clipped by 6 bases and J by 7 bases, with 6 bases between them. CDR3 sequence (DNA): TGTGCCAGCAGTGATCTTGAAGCTTTCTTT. It is translated as CASSDLEAFF.

The chain joins TRBV29-1 to TRBJ2-7, with 7 bases aligning to TRBD2. Germline CDR1 is SQVTM and CDR2 is ANQGSEA. Trimming at V came to 6 bases and at J to 3 bases, leaving 8 bases not matched to a gene. This CDR3 region has 13 residues. For the CDR3, the DNA is TGCAGCGTACTCGACCGGACTAGCTACGAGCAGTACTTC. Translation: CSVLDRTSYEQYF.

This chain links TRBV30 with TRBJ2-1, with TRBD2 as a possible D gene (7 bases). The CDR3 totals 13 residues. Deletions cut 0 bases from V and 13 bases from J, with 16 bases between. Germline V gene lookup returns CDR1 GTSNPN and CDR2 SVGIG (reference sequence). Here the CDR3 DNA reads TGTGCCTGGAGTGTAGTTGGGAGGGGGGGACAGTTCTTC. Protein: CAWSVVGRGGQFF.

The chain joins TRBV6-6 to TRBJ1-2, with D unclear. Germline V gives CDR1 MNHNY, CDR2 SVGAGI (reference sequence). This CDR3 spans 16 amino acids. Deletions cut 7 bases from V and 6 bases from J, with 24 bases between. CDR3 nucleotide sequence: TGTGCCAGCACCCCCGACCCCCTCGAGGCGACGGATGGCTACACCTTC. As protein: CASTPDPLEATDGYTF.

The chain uses TRBV5-6 and TRBJ2-1; D not resolved. There are 13 residues in the CDR3. From germline, CDR1 is SGHDT and CDR2 YYEEEE. V lost 4 bases and J 5 bases, leaving 10 bases between the germline ends. CDR3 sequence reads: CASSRRPNNEQFF. The DNA for the CDR3 is TGTGCCAGCAGCCGCCGCCCGAACAATGAGCAGTTCTTC.

V and J are TRBV9 and TRBJ2-2; 9 bases match TRBD2. CDR3 size: 17 residues. Trimming removed 0 bases from V and 7 bases from J; junction bases left unmatched: 10. Germline assignment: CDR1 SGDLS and CDR2 YYNGEE. The CDR3 region has the DNA TGTGCCAGCAGCGTAGCGCCTAGCGGGGAAAGGGGCGGGGAGCTGTTTTTT. It translates to CASSVAPSGERGGELFF. The variable domain in full, with the rest retrieved from reference TRBV9 and TRBJ2-2, is DSGVTQTPKHLITATGQRVTLRCSPRSGDLSVYWYQQSLDQGLQFLIQYYNGEERAKGNILERFSAQQFPDLHSELNLSSLELGDSALYFCASSVAPSGERGGELFFGEGSRLTVL.

The V call is TRBV6-5, the J call TRBJ2-7, with D hard to call. Germline loops: CDR1 MNHEY, CDR2 SVGAGI. Trimming stripped 2 bases from V and 10 bases from J, with 9 bases between. CDR3 length: 11 residues. The CDR3 coding sequence is TGTGCCAGCAGTTACCAAGGGTTACAGTACTTC. This sequence encodes CASSYQGLQYF.

The gene calls are TRBV5-8 and TRBJ2-4; D may be TRBD2 (7 bases). Trimming pared 6 bases from V and 7 bases from J, leaving 14 bases between. CDR1 SGHTS and CDR2 YDEGEE come from the germline V gene. The CDR3 is made up of 13 amino acids. As DNA, the CDR3 is TGTGCCAGCACCTACGGGGGGCAGAACATTCAGTACTTC. Protein: CASTYGGQNIQYF. Full variable domain (rest looked up from reference TRBV5-8 and TRBJ2-4): EAGVTQSPTHLIKTRGQQATLRCSPISGHTSVYWYQQALGLGLQFLLWYDEGEERNRGNFPPRFSGRQFPNYSSELNVNALELEDSALYLCASTYGGQNIQYFGAGTRLSVL.